Each of the 13 T cell receptor beta chains below was sequenced from the same sample in a study of blood T cells in healthy people across ages. Through a sample-barcoded 5' primer and a J-beta primer mix, a second PCR was run for roughly 6 to 11 cycles. MiXCR, applied by TCRdb to the 5' RACE reads, yields one record per CDR3 protein. The sample lists 1,100,000 or so distinct CDR3 sequences; under 45% were seen once. The sample taken for sequencing was blood. The receptors shown here come from a woman in her fifties or sixties in good health.

In DNA, the CDR3 is TGTGCCAGCAGCGCCTTGGTAGCGGGACCGCAAGAGACCCAGTACTTC. Its protein product is CASSALVAGPQETQYF. The chain links TRBV9 to TRBJ2-5; 8 bases are shared with TRBD2. From germline, CDR1 is SGDLS and CDR2 YYNGEE. Trimming cost V 3 bases and J 2 bases; bases outside gene matches: 9. CDR3 length: 16 amino acids.

This chain connects TRBV29-1 to TRBJ2-7; D may be TRBD1 (5 bases). The J call may be faulty, since TRBJ2-5 better matches the DNA end. The CDR3 spans 13 residues. Germline values: CDR1 SQVTM, CDR2 ANQGSEA. In DNA, the CDR3 is TGCAGCGTAATACAGGTGGCCGGAGAGACCCAGTACTTC. Protein sequence: CSVIQVAGETQYF.

There are a few counts of this clonotype. The chain carries TRBV24-1 and TRBJ2-1; D remains unclear. Per germline, CDR1 KGHDR and CDR2 SFDVKD. Trimming took off 3 bases at V and 10 bases at J, with 12 bases between the two ends. The CDR3 is 13 residues long. Here the CDR3 reads CATSDRADSEQFF. CDR3 nucleotides: TGTGCCACCAGTGATCGGGCCGACTCAGAGCAGTTCTTC.

The V call is TRBV25-1, the J call TRBJ2-5; D possibly uses TRBD1 or TRBD2 (5 bases each). The germline V gene encodes CDR1 MGHDK and CDR2 SYGVNS. The V end was cut by 5 bases, the J end by 1 base, with 20 bases between. The CDR3 sequence is 17 residues long. CDR3 nucleotides: TGTGCCAGCAGTAACAGGCCCGGGGCCTATCCCCAAGAGACCCAGTACTTC. This gives the protein CASSNRPGAYPQETQYF.

There are a few counts of this clonotype. V and J are TRBV4-1 and TRBJ2-3, with 7 nucleotides matching TRBD2. The CDR3 extends over 16 amino acids. Germline-derived CDR1 and CDR2 are MGHRA and YSYEKL. V was clipped by 0 bases and J by 2 bases; unmatched bases: 5. The CDR3: CASSQEGLAATDTQYF. The CDR3 nucleotides read TGCGCCAGCAGCCAAGAAGGGCTAGCGGCCACAGATACGCAGTATTTT.

The chain links TRBV2 to TRBJ2-7; D unclear. V lost 5 bases, J lost 2 bases, and 13 bases lay in between. Germline V gives CDR1 SNHLY, CDR2 FYNNEI. The CDR3 covers 14 residues. The CDR3 DNA follows: TGTGCCAGCAGTCACTCCGCGTCTACCTACGAGCAGTACTTC. Residues: CASSHSASTYEQYF.

This clonotype was seen a few times. The V gene is TRBV10-3, the J gene TRBJ2-1, with 9 bases lining up with TRBD2. Trimming at V came to 6 bases and at J to 1 base, leaving 4 bases not matched to a gene. Germline V gene sequence: CDR1 ENHRY, CDR2 SYGVKD. CDR3 size: 15 residues. CDR3 amino acids: CAISLSGSSYNEQFF. The CDR3 coding sequence is TGTGCCATCAGCCTTAGCGGGAGTTCCTACAATGAGCAGTTCTTC.

In this sample, this clonotype turned up many times. The chain combines TRBV30 with TRBJ1-2, with D perhaps matching TRBD1 (5 bases). Trimming pared 2 bases from V and 3 bases from J, leaving 19 bases between. CDR3 length: 16 amino acids. Germline lookup yields CDR1 GTSNPN and CDR2 SVGIG (reference sequence). As DNA, the CDR3 is TGTGCCTGGAGTAGCCACTGGGGACGAGACGACTATGGCTACACCTTC. Protein sequence: CAWSSHWGRDDYGYTF. The full variable domain, with the rest looked up from reference TRBV30 and TRBJ1-2, is SQTIHQWPATLVQPVGSPLSLECTVEGTSNPNLYWYRQAAGRGLQLLFYSVGIGQISSEVPQNLSASRPQDRQFILSSKKLLLSDSGFYLCAWSSHWGRDDYGYTFGSGTRLTVV.

This clonotype was picked up a small number of times. The chain links TRBV7-2 to TRBJ2-3; unclear D gene. The V gene's germline CDR1 is SGHTA and CDR2 FQGNSA. Trimming cost V 5 bases and J 4 bases, with 13 bases left between them. This CDR3 region has 14 residues. Written as DNA, the CDR3 is TGTGCCAGCAGCCCCTGGGCCCTCCCAGATACGCAGTATTTT. It translates to CASSPWALPDTQYF. The full variable domain, rest sourced from reference TRBV7-2 and TRBJ2-3, is GAGVSQSPSNKVTEKGKDVELRCDPISGHTALYWYRQSLGQGLEFLIYFQGNSAPDKSGLPSDRFSAERTGGSVSTLTIQRTQQEDSAVYLCASSPWALPDTQYFGPGTRLTVL.

The genes are TRBV20-1 and TRBJ2-5; 7 bases line up with TRBD2. Germline lookup yields CDR1 DFQATT and CDR2 SNEGSKA (reference sequence). V gave up 0 bases and J gave up 11 bases; unmatched junction bases: 12. The CDR3 length is 14 residues. As DNA, the CDR3 is TGCAGTGCTAGAGAGGCGGGAGTAGGCAATGAGCAGTACTTC. Its translation is CSAREAGVGNEQYF.

The rearrangement links TRBV10-3 to TRBJ1-4; a weak D match, TRBD1 (6 bases). Trimming took 5 bases from V and 0 from J, leaving 16 bases between them. CDR1 is ENHRY and CDR2 is SYGVKD in the germline V gene. The CDR3 contains 17 residues. Here the CDR3 DNA reads TGTGCCATCAGTCGGACAGCAGGTGTTGCAACTAATGAAAAACTGTTTTTT. As protein: CAISRTAGVATNEKLFF.

The rearrangement joins TRBV4-2 to TRBJ2-3; the match to TRBD2 covers 16 bases. J was trimmed by 0 bases and V by 4 bases; bases with no gene match: 10. This CDR3 contains 20 residues. The germline V gene has CDR1 LGHNA and CDR2 YNFKEQ. CDR3 amino acids: CASSRKSGTSGRDSTDTQYF. The DNA of the CDR3 is TGTGCCAGCAGCCGGAAGTCCGGGACTAGCGGGAGGGATAGCACAGATACGCAGTATTTT.

V is TRBV6-6 and J is TRBJ2-1; 7 bases match TRBD2. Trimming cost V 6 bases and J 10 bases; bases outside gene matches: 12. Germline CDR1 MNHNY, CDR2 SVGAGI (reference sequence). The CDR3 has 14 amino acids. CDR3 in amino acids: CASRTPAGEEEQFF. The DNA of the CDR3 is TGTGCCAGCAGAACCCCGGCGGGAGAAGAAGAGCAGTTCTTC.